A single TCR beta chain is shown here with its context. The data stem from a study of blood T cell repertoires in COVID-19. Here immunoSEQ multiplex PCR was the method, and the copy in TCRdb shows in-frame clones only, minus some. The table includes fewer than 150,000 clones, about 75% detected once. This clonotype was obtained from a man older than 75 with acute or convalescent COVID-19. Sequencing was carried out using peripheral blood.

CDR3 DNA sequence: TGTGCCAGCTCACCTCAGGGGGCTATTAACAATGAGCAGTTCTTC. As protein: CASSPQGAINNEQFF. This sequence joins TRBV18 and TRBJ2-1, with 8 bases fitting TRBD1. The CDR3 runs to 15 residues. From germline, CDR1 is KGHSH and CDR2 LQKENI. V dropped 3 bases and J dropped 5; count of bases not matched to a gene: 6.